The clone carrying this T cell receptor (beta chain) was observed a handful of times. The data were produced by immunoSEQ multiplex PCR, yet TCRdb's version contains in-frame clones alone and is incomplete. This repertoire shows several thousand clones, 70% found once; its top ten account for 2.5% to 3%. The sample is drawn from a study of neoadjuvant anti-PD-1 for oral cavity cancer. Indicated time point: after neoadjuvant nivolumab, at surgical resection. The CDR3 loop spans 14 amino acids. Germline lookup yields CDR1 SNHLY and CDR2 FYNNEI. The V end lost 2 bases, the J end lost 1 base, and 8 bases lay between the germline ends.

This chain links TRBV2 with TRBJ1-1; D remains unclear. This sample comprised PBMCs, obtained after nivolumab (anti-PD-1) treatment. This receptor was taken from a person aged 40 to 85 with oral cavity squamous cell carcinoma. The CDR3 protein is CASSEFSENTEAFF. The CDR3 DNA is TGTGCCAGCAGTGAATTCTCAGAGAACACTGAAGCTTTCTTT.